Listed here is a single T cell receptor (beta chain). Its target is unknown. The source of the sample is a study of brain metastases from non-small cell lung cancer. Overall study results and limits: Metastases had sparse T cells but largely shared repertoires with primaries. T-cell clones appeared expanded in around 64% of brain metastases relative to matched primary tumors. Compared with primary tumors, brain metastases showed less T-cell infiltration.

Using immunoSEQ multiplex PCR, the repertoire was profiled, and TCRdb retains in-frame clones only, with some absent. The table lists over a thousand clones, around four fifths of them singletons. V was trimmed by 7 bases and J by 1 base, leaving 4 bases between them. Looked up from germline, CDR1 is MNHNY and CDR2 is SVGAGI (reference sequence). The CDR3 has 11 amino acids. This TCR came from a donor older than 35 with non-small cell lung cancer. Input material: primary lung tumor tissue. The rearrangement uses TRBV6-6 and TRBJ1-1, with D hard to call. CDR3 DNA: TGTGCCAGCAACGGGAACACTGAAGCTTTCTTT. It specifies CASNGNTEAFF.